These T cell receptor beta chains were read from a single sample in a study of cytomegalovirus exposure and HLA in healthy donors. Libraries were prepared by immunoSEQ multiplex PCR; TCRdb keeps only in-frame clonotypes and omits some of them. The table for this sample gives 68,000 or so clones. Sequenced sample: PBMCs. These receptors all come from a female donor in good health and CMV-seropositive. CDR3s include the opening cysteine and the closing phenylalanine or tryptophan. D genes are given only for firm matches.

D gene	V gene	J gene	CDR3 protein	CDR3 DNA
TRBD2	TRBV25-1	TRBJ2-6	CASSEGLESGGANVLTF	TGTGCCAGCAGTGAAGGACTAGAATCGGGAGGGGCCAACGTCCTGACTTTC
-	TRBV13	TRBJ1-1	CASSLGRGTEAFF	TGTGCCAGCAGCTTAGGCAGGGGCACTGAAGCTTTCTTT
-	TRBV5-1	TRBJ1-1	CASSLSTTALNTEAFF	TGCGCCAGCAGCTTGTCGACGACAGCCTTGAACACTGAAGCTTTCTTT
-	TRBV4-3	TRBJ2-1	CASSQEDSYNEQFF	TGCGCCAGCAGCCAAGAGGACAGCTACAATGAGCAGTTCTTC
TRBD2	TRBV7-9	TRBJ2-1	CASSSVGLAIPYNEQFF	TGTGCCAGCAGCTCCGTGGGACTAGCGATCCCCTACAATGAGCAGTTCTTC
-	TRBV28	TRBJ2-2	CASSIPGSLAGELFF	TGTGCCAGCAGTATCCCGGGAAGTCTAGCCGGGGAGCTGTTTTTT
-	TRBV5-1	TRBJ2-5	CASSPGNTGETQYF	TGCGCCAGCAGCCCCGGGAACACGGGCGAGACCCAGTACTTC
-	TRBV2	TRBJ2-3	CASMADTSTDTQYF	TGTGCCAGCATGGCGGATACTAGCACAGATACGCAGTATTTT
TRBD1	TRBV28	TRBJ1-1	CASSPLQGEAFF	TGTGCCAGCAGTCCCCTACAGGGGGAAGCTTTCTTT
TRBD1	TRBV9	TRBJ1-1	CASSVLLTGGWGNTEAFF	TGTGCCAGCAGCGTACTTCTTACAGGGGGCTGGGGGAACACTGAAGCTTTCTTT
TRBD2	TRBV4-1	TRBJ2-3	CASTLLLFSGRTDTQYF	TGCGCCAGCACCCTCCTGCTCTTTAGCGGGCGGACAGATACGCAGTATTTT